These 25 T cell receptor beta chains share one sample of origin, sequenced in a study of shared clonotypes between healthy human individuals. Sequenced by immunoSEQ multiplex PCR; TCRdb stores in-frame clones only, minus some. Of fewer than 1.8 million clones listed, approximately 98.5% are singletons. Sequenced material: naive CD4+ T cells sorted from blood. The subset: CD45RA+ positively selected. The receptors here all came from a man aged 25 to 40 in good health.

CDR3 residues: CASRRPGSNEKLFF. CDR3 nucleotides: TGTGCCAGCAGAAGGCCTGGGTCTAATGAAAAACTGTTTTTT. The chain has TRBV6-6 and TRBJ1-4; D call uncertain. Trimming removed 6 bases at V and 3 bases at J, with 11 bases between. The germline CDR1 and CDR2 sequences are MNHNY and SVGAGI (reference sequence). The CDR3 runs to 14 residues.

The chain employs TRBV29-1 and TRBJ1-2; tentatively, D is TRBD1 (6 bases). Germline CDR1 is SQVTM and CDR2 is ANQGSEA. CDR3 length equals 15 residues. V was shortened by 7 bases and J by 4 bases, with 22 bases between the two germline ends. The CDR3 reads CSATTLGAGGYGYTF. In DNA, the CDR3 is TGCAGCGCTACTACATTGGGGGCAGGCGGCTATGGCTACACCTTC.

To note about this clone: Other DNA sequences within the sample encode an identical CDR3. V usage is TRBV9 and J usage is TRBJ2-5, with no clear D. V lost 0 bases and J lost 2, with 5 bases in between. Germline V CDR1 and CDR2: SGDLS, YYNGEE. This CDR3 comprises 13 residues. The CDR3 sequence is CASSVAQQETQYF. In DNA, the CDR3 is TGTGCCAGCAGCGTAGCCCAACAAGAGACCCAGTACTTC.

The genes are TRBV6-1 and TRBJ2-7; 9 bases map to TRBD1. V shed 7 bases, J shed 4 bases, and the junction held 8 bases outside the gene matches. Germline-derived CDR1 and CDR2 are MNHNS and SASEGT. The CDR3 extends over 14 amino acids. As DNA, the CDR3 is TGTGCCAGCATGGGACAGGGCAAACTGTACGAGCAGTACTTC. Protein: CASMGQGKLYEQYF.

V usage is TRBV7-2 and J usage is TRBJ1-3; D call uncertain. Trimming shortened V by 3 bases and J by 4 bases, and 16 bases separated the two germline ends. CDR1 is SGHTA, CDR2 FQGNSA, per germline. The length of the CDR3 is 16 residues. For the CDR3, the DNA is TGTGCCAGCAGCTTGGGCATAGGAGTCACCGGAAACACCATATATTTT. Translated: CASSLGIGVTGNTIYF.

A remark on this clone: The same CDR3 can be traced to other DNA sequences in this sample. The chain employs TRBV14 and TRBJ2-1; no firm D call. Trimming stripped 1 base from V and 1 base from J, with 8 bases between. CDR1 is SGHDN, CDR2 FVKESK, per germline. There are 15 residues in the CDR3. DNA for the CDR3: TGTGCCAGCAGCCAAGGGGCCGGGTCCTACAATGAGCAGTTCTTC. The encoded protein is CASSQGAGSYNEQFF. The full variable domain, rest sourced from reference TRBV14 and TRBJ2-1, is EAGVTQFPSHSVIEKGQTVTLRCDPISGHDNLYWYRRVMGKEIKFLLHFVKESKQDESGMPNNRFLAERTGGTYSTLKVQPAELEDSGVYFCASSQGAGSYNEQFFGPGTRLTVL.

This chain joins TRBV13 and TRBJ2-7; possibly TRBD1 or TRBD2 for D (6 bases each). The CDR3 has 14 amino acids. Trimming removed 5 bases at V and 3 bases at J, with 14 bases between. Germline V gives CDR1 PRHDT, CDR2 FYEKMQ (reference sequence). CDR3 region: CASSPRGGIYEQYF. The DNA for the CDR3 is TGTGCCAGCAGCCCCAGGGGCGGGATCTACGAGCAGTACTTC.

The V gene is TRBV5-1, the J gene TRBJ1-4; 8 bases match TRBD1. The germline V gene encodes CDR1 SGHRS and CDR2 YFSETQ. The CDR3 length is 15 residues. V lost 1 base and J lost 4; bases outside the gene matches: 3. CDR3 region: CASSLPDRVNEKLFF. The DNA for the CDR3 is TGCGCCAGCAGCTTGCCGGACAGGGTTAATGAAAAACTGTTTTTT. Based on the CDR3 plus reference TRBV5-1 and TRBJ1-4, the full variable domain is KAGVTQTPRYLIKTRGQQVTLSCSPISGHRSVSWYQQTPGQGLQFLFEYFSETQRNKGNFPGRFSGRQFSNSRSEMNVSTLELGDSALYLCASSLPDRVNEKLFFGSGTQLSVL.

The chain is built from TRBV5-5 and TRBJ2-3; no clear D gene. The CDR3 is 13 amino acids. The germline gives CDR1 SGHKS, CDR2 YYEKEE (reference sequence). Trimming stripped 4 bases from V and 3 bases from J, with 9 bases between. The CDR3 protein is CASSITGTDTQYF. CDR3 nucleotide sequence: TGTGCCAGCAGCATTACCGGGACAGATACGCAGTATTTT.

This sequence joins TRBV28 and TRBJ2-1, with D possibly being TRBD1 (6 bases). This CDR3 spans 16 amino acids. The germline CDR1 and CDR2 sequences are MDHEN and SYDVKM. Trimming pared 8 bases from V and 3 bases from J, leaving 20 bases between. As DNA, the CDR3 is TGTGCCAGCTTTCCTGTGGGCGGACAGATCTACAATGAGCAGTTCTTC. Its translation is CASFPVGGQIYNEQFF.

V gene TRBV11-3 combines with J gene TRBJ2-1, with TRBD2 matching over 7 bases. Germline V gene sequence: CDR1 SGHNT, CDR2 YENEEA. The CDR3 has 15 amino acids. The junction had 10 bases not matched to a gene; V was cut back by 3 bases and J by 8 bases. The CDR3, as DNA: TGTGCCAGCAGCTTGTTGACAACTAGCGCCGATGAGCAGTTCTTC. It translates to CASSLLTTSADEQFF.

V and J are TRBV5-4 and TRBJ2-5, with D hard to call. This CDR3 region has 13 residues. Looked up from germline, CDR1 is SGHNT and CDR2 is YYREEE (reference sequence). The germline V and J ends were trimmed by 4 bases and 2 bases, with 9 bases remaining between them. CDR3 loop: CASSGRSQETQYF. The CDR3 coding sequence is TGTGCCAGCAGCGGACGGAGTCAAGAGACCCAGTACTTC. Full variable domain (remainder filled in from reference TRBV5-4 and TRBJ2-5): ETGVTQSPTHLIKTRGQQVTLRCSSQSGHNTVSWYQQALGQGPQFIFQYYREEENGRGNFPPRFSGLQFPNYSSELNVNALELDDSALYLCASSGRSQETQYFGPGTRLLVL.

J is TRBJ2-7 and V is TRBV10-3; 11 bases line up with TRBD1. The germline CDR1 and CDR2 sequences are ENHRY and SYGVKD. The CDR3 consists of 15 residues. V was pared by 1 base and J by 7 bases, with 6 bases of the junction left unmatched. CDR3 sequence: CAISELDRGHQEQYF. In DNA form, the CDR3 reads TGTGCCATCAGTGAGTTGGACAGGGGGCACCAAGAGCAGTACTTC.

The chain couples TRBV29-1 to TRBJ2-5; no clear D. The germline CDR1 and CDR2 sequences are SQVTM and ANQGSEA. The CDR3 sequence is 12 residues long. V was pared by 7 bases and J by 2 bases, with 11 bases between. The CDR3 here is CSDSTAQETQYF. Written as DNA, the CDR3 is TGCAGCGATTCAACGGCTCAAGAGACCCAGTACTTC.

This chain uses TRBV28 with TRBJ2-2; D is ambiguous. In germline, CDR1 is MDHEN, CDR2 SYDVKM. This CDR3 is built from 14 residues. V was shortened by 10 bases and J by 0 bases, with 12 bases between the two germline ends. The CDR3 sequence: CATLRRANTGELFF. CDR3 nucleotide sequence: TGTGCCACCCTTAGGAGAGCGAACACCGGGGAGCTGTTTTTT.

J is TRBJ1-1 and V is TRBV29-1, with a tentative D call TRBD1 (6 bases). V shed 2 bases and J shed 7 bases, with 11 bases lying between them. The CDR3 is made up of 12 amino acids. Germline CDR1 and CDR2: SQVTM and ANQGSEA. CDR3 DNA: TGCAGCGTTGAAACGACAGGCCTTGAAGCTTTCTTT. It encodes CSVETTGLEAFF.

The chain joins TRBV7-9 to TRBJ1-2; D perhaps matches TRBD1 (6 bases). The CDR3 length is 15 residues. Germline loops: CDR1 SEHNR, CDR2 FQNEAQ (reference sequence). Trimming pared 4 bases from V and 4 bases from J, leaving 16 bases between. The CDR3 reads CASSSTPGQPYGYTF. DNA for the CDR3: TGTGCCAGCAGCTCTACGCCTGGACAGCCCTATGGCTACACCTTC.

The chain is built from TRBV6-6 and TRBJ1-5; 8 bases agree with TRBD1. The V and J ends lost 6 bases and 4 bases, in that order; junction bases with no gene match: 8. Germline V lookup: CDR1 MNHNY, CDR2 SVGAGI (reference sequence). CDR3 size: 15 residues. Written as DNA, the CDR3 is TGTGCCAGCAGGACAGGGGTCCCCCATAATCAGCCCCAGCATTTT. As protein: CASRTGVPHNQPQHF.

Of note for this clone: At one end the junction does not follow the germline gene, possibly because of a read error. The rearrangement uses TRBV6-5 and TRBJ1-1, with D uncertain. CDR1 is MNHEY, CDR2 SVGAGI, per germline. The CDR3 consists of 12 residues. The CDR3 spells CASSSGQTVRQF. Here the CDR3 DNA reads TGTGCCAGCAGTTCCGGGCAGACGGTACGCCAATTT.

The chain couples TRBV6-6 to TRBJ2-7; D is ambiguous. V was cut by 6 bases and J by 4 bases, with 16 bases left in between. The CDR3 has 14 amino acids. Germline V CDR1 and CDR2: MNHNY, SVGAGI (reference sequence). The CDR3 spells CASSNGAQGYEQYF. The CDR3 DNA follows: TGTGCCAGCAGCAACGGCGCGCAAGGGTACGAGCAGTACTTC.

This chain joins TRBV5-1 and TRBJ2-7, with D possibly TRBD2 on 6 matching bases. The CDR3 totals 15 residues. V lost 4 bases and J 4 bases, leaving 18 bases between the germline ends. Per germline, CDR1 SGHRS and CDR2 YFSETQ. CDR3 amino acids: CASSNRDSGKYEQYF. CDR3 nucleotides: TGCGCCAGCAGCAACCGGGACTCAGGGAAATACGAGCAGTACTTC.

This rearrangement joins TRBV28 to TRBJ1-5, with D possibly TRBD1 on 5 matching bases. Germline lookup yields CDR1 MDHEN and CDR2 SYDVKM. Trimming removed 5 bases at V and 7 bases at J, with 12 bases between. This CDR3 has 13 amino acids. The CDR3 loop is CASSVQGLQPQHF. The CDR3, as DNA: TGTGCCAGCAGTGTCCAGGGATTGCAGCCCCAGCATTTT.

In nucleotides, the CDR3 is TGTGCCAGCAGCCCGGGGGGCAGGGGTCCCGATGAGCAGTTCTTC. It encodes CASSPGGRGPDEQFF. This chain joins TRBV5-4 and TRBJ2-1; D is possibly TRBD2 (7 bases). Germline CDR1 and CDR2: SGHNT and YYREEE (reference sequence). The germline V and J ends were trimmed by 4 bases and 8 bases, with 19 bases remaining between them. The CDR3 is made up of 15 amino acids. The full variable domain, its missing parts supplied by reference TRBV5-4 and TRBJ2-1, is ETGVTQSPTHLIKTRGQQVTLRCSSQSGHNTVSWYQQALGQGPQFIFQYYREEENGRGNFPPRFSGLQFPNYSSELNVNALELDDSALYLCASSPGGRGPDEQFFGPGTRLTVL.

J is TRBJ2-7 and V is TRBV6-6, with D perhaps assigned TRBD1 or TRBD2 (5 bases each). V lost 8 bases and J 3 bases, leaving 14 bases between the germline ends. The CDR3 is 13 amino acids. Germline V lookup: CDR1 MNHNY, CDR2 SVGAGI (reference sequence). The CDR3 DNA is TGTGCCAGCCGGCCCGGGACCCGCTACGAGCAGTACTTC. It translates to CASRPGTRYEQYF.

J is TRBJ2-7 and V is TRBV7-6; tentative D call: TRBD2 (6 bases). Germline values: CDR1 SGHVS, CDR2 FNYEAQ. CDR3 size: 14 residues. V lost 1 base and J 7 bases, leaving 14 bases between the germline ends. The chain's CDR3 is CASSLGAWGVEQYF. The CDR3 DNA reads TGTGCCAGCAGCTTAGGGGCGTGGGGGGTAGAGCAGTACTTC.